The next 16 T cell receptor beta chains were all read from a single sample in a study of a mutant IDH1 vaccine in newly diagnosed glioma. TCRdb keeps only in-frame clones here, not all; method: immunoSEQ multiplex PCR. The sample carries about 16,000 clones, 95% recorded once. Time point here: baseline, week 1 (first vaccination visit). Treatment specified: pre-vaccination baseline after standard-of-care therapy. The source material was peripheral blood mononuclear cells (PBMCs), sampled from a glioma patient treated with radiotherapy, temozolomide or both. The receptors stem from a woman aged 18-29 years with glioma. Some clones in this sample may be carry-over from other donors' samples.

The chain links TRBV7-6 to TRBJ2-3, with D uncertain. CDR1 is SGHVS and CDR2 is FNYEAQ in the germline V gene. Trimming shortened V by 1 base and J by 6 bases, and 14 bases separated the two germline ends. The CDR3 spans 15 residues. The CDR3 is CASSLEGSRLDTQYF. The CDR3 region has the DNA TGTGCCAGCAGCTTAGAAGGGTCCCGCCTGGATACGCAGTATTTT.

The DNA for the CDR3 is TGTGCCAGCAGCTTCGGGACAGGGGGCCCCGGGGAGCTGTTTTTT. This sequence encodes CASSFGTGGPGELFF. This chain joins TRBV7-2 and TRBJ2-2; 12 bases line up with TRBD1. The CDR3 is 15 residues long. Germline V CDR1 and CDR2: SGHTA, FQGNSA. The J segment lost 6 bases and the V segment lost 3 bases, leaving 2 bases of the junction unmatched.

The rearrangement joins TRBV30 to TRBJ2-1; D is unresolved. The CDR3 consists of 10 residues. Between the trimmed V and J ends, which lost 4 bases and 5 bases, there was a span of 3 bases. CDR1 is GTSNPN and CDR2 is SVGIG in the germline V gene (reference sequence). In DNA form, the CDR3 reads TGTGCCTGGAACGACAATGAGCAGTTCTTC. Translation: CAWNDNEQFF.

The chain has TRBV11-1 and TRBJ2-1; 13 bases fit TRBD2. The junction had 16 bases not matched to a gene; V was cut back by 9 bases and J by 2 bases. The CDR3 has 19 residues. Germline-derived CDR1 and CDR2 are SGHAT and FQDESV (reference sequence). The CDR3: CASTPQGRTSGGTYNEQFF. As DNA, the CDR3 is TGTGCCAGTACCCCGCAAGGGAGGACTAGCGGGGGTACCTACAATGAGCAGTTCTTC. The full variable domain, its missing parts supplied by reference TRBV11-1 and TRBJ2-1, is EAEVAQSPRYKITEKSQAVAFWCDPISGHATLYWYRQILGQGPELLVQFQDESVVDDSQLPKDRFSAERLKGVDSTLKIQPAELGDSAMYLCASTPQGRTSGGTYNEQFFGPGTRLTVL.

The chain carries TRBV2 and TRBJ1-1, with 8 bases lining up with TRBD1. There are 14 residues in the CDR3. V shed 6 bases, J shed 7 bases, and the junction held 10 bases outside the gene matches. The germline gives CDR1 SNHLY, CDR2 FYNNEI. The CDR3 here is CASSPFTGGIEAFF. The CDR3 bases are TGTGCCAGCAGCCCCTTTACAGGGGGAATTGAAGCTTTCTTT. Combining the CDR3 with reference TRBV2 and TRBJ1-1 gives the whole variable domain EPEVTQTPSHQVTQMGQEVILRCVPISNHLYFYWYRQILGQKVEFLVSFYNNEISEKSEIFDDQFSVERPDGSNFTLKIRSTKLEDSAMYFCASSPFTGGIEAFFGQGTRLTVV.

The chain employs TRBV11-2 and TRBJ2-5; D uncertain. V was cut by 3 bases and J by 7 bases, with 9 bases left in between. The CDR3 covers 12 residues. CDR1 is SGHAT and CDR2 is FQNNGV in the germline V gene. The CDR3 coding sequence is TGTGCCAGCAGCTTTATGTCCGGGACCCAGTACTTC. Protein product: CASSFMSGTQYF.

The genes are TRBV7-6 and TRBJ2-1, with D uncertain. This CDR3 comprises 12 residues. Germline loops: CDR1 SGHVS, CDR2 FNYEAQ. V lost 3 bases to trimming and J lost 7 bases, with 7 bases between them. CDR3: CASSFVGNEQFF. In DNA form, the CDR3 reads TGTGCCAGCAGCTTCGTCGGAAATGAGCAGTTCTTC.

V gene TRBV28 combines with J gene TRBJ1-1, with a tentative D call TRBD1 (6 bases). The germline V gene encodes CDR1 MDHEN and CDR2 SYDVKM. This CDR3 spans 14 amino acids. Trimming left V 2 bases short and J 4 bases short, with 11 bases between. The CDR3 nucleotides read TGTGCCAGCAGTTTAACAGGGCCGGTCACTGAAGCTTTCTTT. Translated: CASSLTGPVTEAFF.

This chain uses TRBV29-1 with TRBJ1-1; TRBD1 matches at 9 bases. Germline V gene sequence: CDR1 SQVTM, CDR2 ANQGSEA. With V trimmed by 7 bases and J by 5 bases, 5 bases remained unmatched. The CDR3 contains 12 residues. CDR3 loop: CSAVGTGTEAFF. In DNA form, the CDR3 reads TGCAGCGCAGTTGGGACAGGGACTGAAGCTTTCTTT.

This clone was recorded once. The rearrangement uses TRBV14 and TRBJ1-6; 8 bases match TRBD1. The CDR3 is 15 amino acids. Germline V gene lookup returns CDR1 SGHDN and CDR2 FVKESK. Unmatched junction bases numbered 5, after V lost 3 bases and J lost 7 bases. CDR3 nucleotides: TGTGCCAGCAGCCAGTCAAACAGGGGGAATTCACCCCTCCACTTT. This translates into CASSQSNRGNSPLHF.

The CDR3 sequence: CSVNTGTSSGTQYF. The CDR3 DNA follows: TGCAGCGTTAACACCGGGACATCCTCGGGGACCCAGTACTTC. V usage is TRBV29-1 and J usage is TRBJ2-5; weak D call: TRBD1 (6 bases). The germline gives CDR1 SQVTM, CDR2 ANQGSEA. The CDR3 has 14 amino acids. Trimming pared 5 bases from V and 7 bases from J, leaving 20 bases between.

V usage is TRBV7-9 and J usage is TRBJ2-7; D is ambiguous. This CDR3 region has 14 residues. Germline lookup yields CDR1 SEHNR and CDR2 FQNEAQ (reference sequence). Trimming pared 5 bases from V and 7 bases from J, leaving 18 bases between. This chain's CDR3 is CASSRSATMGEQYF. The CDR3 region has the DNA TGTGCCAGCAGCCGCTCCGCGACCATGGGGGAGCAGTACTTC.

The chain recombines TRBV4-2 with TRBJ1-1, with unresolved D. The germline gives CDR1 LGHNA, CDR2 YNFKEQ. The CDR3 is 15 amino acids. Trimming left V 0 bases short and J 5 bases short, with 13 bases between. The CDR3 DNA is TGTGCCAGCAGCCAAGAACGACTTTTCCTTACTGAAGCTTTCTTT. Its translation is CASSQERLFLTEAFF.

This sequence joins TRBV4-1 and TRBJ2-7; D gene ambiguous. CDR1 is MGHRA and CDR2 is YSYEKL in the germline V gene. Trimming took off 6 bases at V and 1 base at J, with 13 bases between the two ends. The CDR3 has 14 amino acids. CDR3 residues: CASRPDIGSYEQYF. CDR3 sequence (DNA): TGCGCCAGCAGACCAGATATCGGATCCTACGAGCAGTACTTC.

The chain couples TRBV11-3 to TRBJ2-7; TRBD2 agrees at 7 bases. In germline, CDR1 is SGHNT, CDR2 YENEEA. The V segment lost 5 bases and the J segment 3 bases; nucleotides outside the gene matches: 10. The CDR3 is 15 amino acids. The CDR3 nucleotides are TGTGCCAGCAGCCTGACGGGGGAGGGTGGCTACGAGCAGTACTTC. Its translation is CASSLTGEGGYEQYF.

The chain employs TRBV14 and TRBJ2-6; 9 nucleotides align to TRBD1. There are 18 residues in the CDR3. J gave up 0 bases and V 3 bases, and 6 bases lay outside the gene matches. Per the germline V gene, CDR1 is SGHDN and CDR2 is FVKESK. The chain's CDR3 is CASSHAGTGLSGANVLTF. As DNA, the CDR3 is TGTGCCAGCAGCCATGCAGGGACAGGGCTCTCTGGGGCCAACGTCCTGACTTTC.